A single sample is the source of the 25 T cell receptor beta chains below, sequenced in a study of T-cell reconstitution after alpha-beta-depleted transplantation in children. TCRbeta library preparation incorporated unique molecular identifiers. A single record per CDR3 protein comes from TCRdb applying MiXCR to the PCR reads. The sample has roughly 280,000 distinct CDR3 sequences, around a tenth seen once; the top ten hold 23%. Sequences were derived from peripheral blood, sampled 180 days after TCRalphabeta/CD19-depleted stem cell transplant. These receptors originate from a male patient aged 2 to 10 who had a stem cell transplant for chronic granulomatous disease, so the T cells may come from the graft donor.

This clonotype was observed many times. This chain joins TRBV5-1 and TRBJ2-5, with 13 bases aligning to TRBD2. The CDR3 has 15 amino acids. Losses at the gene ends were 4 bases for V and 2 bases for J; bases not matched to a gene: 2. CDR1 and CDR2 (germline): SGHRS, YFSETQ. The CDR3 loop is CASSTSGGGQETQYF. As DNA, the CDR3 is TGCGCCAGCAGCACTAGCGGGGGGGGACAAGAGACCCAGTACTTC.

This chain joins TRBV13 and TRBJ2-1; D might be TRBD1 or TRBD2, each matching 6 bases. The CDR3 totals 11 residues. Trimming shortened V by 8 bases and J by 15 bases, and 17 bases separated the two germline ends. Per the germline V gene, CDR1 is PRHDT and CDR2 is FYEKMQ (reference sequence). CDR3 region: CASRSGGHAFF. CDR3 nucleotides: TGTGCCAGCCGCTCTGGGGGGCATGCGTTCTTC.

This clonotype was seen once. Given a much more abundant clone one base away, this may be a read error. The gene calls are TRBV20-1 and TRBJ2-7, with D tentatively TRBD1 or TRBD2 (5 bases each). Germline values: CDR1 DFQATT, CDR2 SNEGSKA (reference sequence). Trimming shortened V by 7 bases and J by 3 bases, and 16 bases separated the two germline ends. The CDR3 sequence is 13 residues long. CDR3 region: CSVAGTVNYEQYF. The CDR3 DNA is TGCAGTGTCGCCGGGACGGTGAACTACGAGCAGTACTTC.

This clonotype came up many times. V is TRBV7-2 and J is TRBJ1-4; the D is unclear. The germline V gene has CDR1 SGHTA and CDR2 FQGNSA. This CDR3 has 13 residues. V was cut by 5 bases and J by 10 bases, with 14 bases left in between. CDR3 nucleotide sequence: TGTGCCAGCAGCCCCGGACCGCTGGGAAAACTGTTTTTT. It specifies CASSPGPLGKLFF.

This clonotype was counted many times. DNA of the CDR3: TGCAGTGCGCTAGAGGGACCCTCCGACCACTTT. Its translation is CSALEGPSDHF. The V call is TRBV20-1, the J call TRBJ1-6, with a possible D match to TRBD1 (5 bases). There are 11 residues in the CDR3. Germline CDR1 and CDR2: DFQATT and SNEGSKA (reference sequence). V lost 6 bases to trimming and J lost 18 bases, with 18 bases between them.

In its sample, this clonotype was seen many times. This chain connects TRBV6-1 to TRBJ2-2; a possible D gene is TRBD2 (5 bases). Germline V gene data show CDR1 as MNHNS and CDR2 as SASEGT. The V gene lost 8 bases and the J gene lost 14 bases, with 12 bases spanning the gap. This CDR3 is built from 10 residues. The CDR3 DNA reads TGTGCCAGCTATTACGGAGGCCTGTTTTTT. It encodes CASYYGGLFF.

This clonotype was counted at least ten times. The chain is built from TRBV10-3 and TRBJ2-7; either TRBD1 or TRBD2 may supply D (5 bases each). V was trimmed by 7 bases and J by 1 base, leaving 14 bases between them. This CDR3 contains 14 residues. Germline-derived CDR1 and CDR2 are ENHRY and SYGVKD. The CDR3 nucleotides read TGTGCCATCAAGGAAGGGACGGGTTCCTACGAGCAGTACTTC. Encoded protein: CAIKEGTGSYEQYF.

This clonotype was observed at least ten times. This chain uses TRBV7-8 with TRBJ2-1; 8 bases agree with TRBD1. This CDR3 contains 14 residues. Germline-derived CDR1 and CDR2 are SGHVS and FQNEAQ. V lost 1 base and J lost 8; bases outside the gene matches: 4. The CDR3 region has the DNA TGTGCCAGCAGCTTAGAACAGGGGGGCTATGAGCAGTTCTTC. It codes for CASSLEQGGYEQFF. The whole variable domain, remainder taken from reference TRBV7-8 and TRBJ2-1, is GAGVSQSPRYKVAKRGQDVALRCDPISGHVSLFWYQQALGQGPEFLTYFQNEAQLDKSGLPSDRFFAERPEGSVSTLKIQRTQQEDSAVYLCASSLEQGGYEQFFGPGTRLTVL.

This clonotype came up many times. The V gene is TRBV4-1, the J gene TRBJ1-5; TRBD1 matches at 9 bases. Germline V gene sequence: CDR1 MGHRA, CDR2 YSYEKL. The CDR3 has 19 residues. The V and J ends lost 0 bases and 0 bases, in that order; junction bases with no gene match: 9. DNA of the CDR3: TGCGCCAGCAGCCAAGATTCTTGGACAGGGGATTTTAGCAATCAGCCCCAGCATTTT. Amino acid sequence: CASSQDSWTGDFSNQPQHF.

In regard to this clonotype: At one boundary the junction diverges from the germline segment, which might be a read error. The V call is TRBV7-9, the J call TRBJ2-1; 10 bases align to TRBD2. The CDR3 loop spans 16 amino acids. Per the germline V gene, CDR1 is SEHNR and CDR2 is FQNEAQ (reference sequence). Written as DNA, the CDR3 is TGTGCCAGCAGCTTAGTAGGACTAGCGGCACACAATGAGCGGTTCTTC. It encodes CASSLVGLAAHNERFF. Variable domain in full (rest from reference TRBV7-9 and TRBJ2-1): DTGVSQNPRHKITKRGQNVTFRCDPISEHNRLYWYRQTLGQGPEFLTYFQNEAQLEKSRLLSDRFSAERPKGSFSTLEIQRTEQGDSAMYLCASSLVGLAAHNERFFGPGTRLTVL.

This clonotype has a count of ten or more. The chain has TRBV7-2 and TRBJ2-7; no clear D. Germline CDR1 and CDR2: SGHTA and FQGNSA. The CDR3 has 17 amino acids. Trimming removed 1 base at V and 3 bases at J, with 19 bases between. DNA for the CDR3: TGTGCCAGCAGCTTAGTTTCACAATCAGTGGGGTTCTACGAGCAGTACTTC. It specifies CASSLVSQSVGFYEQYF.

This clonotype was seen repeatedly, ten times or more. The chain recombines TRBV7-2 with TRBJ1-5, with a tentative D call TRBD1 (5 bases). In germline, CDR1 is SGHTA, CDR2 FQGNSA. Trimming stripped 5 bases from V and 11 bases from J, with 25 bases between. CDR3 length: 16 residues. The CDR3, as DNA: TGTGCCAGCAGCCCGGATGGTGGCCGTCCTAGAGGGGCCCAGCATTTT. Amino acids: CASSPDGGRPRGAQHF.

This clonotype came up once. A much larger clone sits a single nucleotide away, making a read error possible. This sequence joins TRBV20-1 and TRBJ1-1; D gene ambiguous. Germline-derived CDR1 and CDR2 are DFQATT and SNEGSKA (reference sequence). The CDR3 totals 11 residues. CDR3 loop: CSAPRVTEALF. The CDR3 coding sequence is TGCAGTGCTCCTAGGGTTACTGAAGCTTTATTT.

This clonotype appeared many times. J is TRBJ2-2 and V is TRBV28; 11 nucleotides match TRBD2. J gave up 4 bases and V 10 bases, and 14 bases lay outside the gene matches. Germline-derived CDR1 and CDR2 are MDHEN and SYDVKM. The CDR3 has 17 amino acids. CDR3 in amino acids: CATIGARGLAGTGELFF. Here the CDR3 DNA reads TGTGCCACCATTGGCGCCCGTGGACTAGCGGGCACCGGGGAGCTGTTTTTT.

This clonotype has just a few counts. The CDR3 DNA sequence: TGTGCCAGCAGTTCCCCAGCGGGCGGGCCTAGCACAGATACGCAGTATTTT. Translated: CASSSPAGGPSTDTQYF. This sequence joins TRBV7-8 and TRBJ2-3, with TRBD2 as a possible D gene (6 bases). This CDR3 has 17 residues. CDR1 is SGHVS, CDR2 FQNEAQ, per germline. The ends were cut back, 6 bases at V and 0 bases at J, with 19 bases in the middle. Full variable domain (remainder filled in from reference TRBV7-8 and TRBJ2-3): GAGVSQSPRYKVAKRGQDVALRCDPISGHVSLFWYQQALGQGPEFLTYFQNEAQLDKSGLPSDRFFAERPEGSVSTLKIQRTQQEDSAVYLCASSSPAGGPSTDTQYFGPGTRLTVL.

This clonotype came up a few times. This chain joins TRBV4-2 and TRBJ2-1, with 8 bases matching TRBD2. Germline lookup yields CDR1 LGHNA and CDR2 YNFKEQ. The V and J ends lost 6 bases and 1 base, in that order; junction bases with no gene match: 5. This CDR3 has 15 amino acids. CDR3 DNA: TGTGCCAGCAGATCCGCTAGCGGGTCCTACAATGAGCAGTTCTTC. Translated, it gives CASRSASGSYNEQFF.

This clonotype has ten or more counts. The chain couples TRBV20-1 to TRBJ2-7, with a possible D match to TRBD1 (6 bases). Germline assignment: CDR1 DFQATT and CDR2 SNEGSKA (reference sequence). V lost 2 bases to trimming and J lost 6 bases, with 17 bases between them. The CDR3 runs 14 residues. CDR3 in amino acids: CSARLPPTGLEQYF. The CDR3 nucleotides read TGCAGTGCTAGACTCCCCCCAACAGGGCTCGAGCAGTACTTC.

This clonotype was seen once. This clone may be a read error of a much larger clone one base away. This CDR3 fails to terminate in the conserved phenylalanine or tryptophan, so it likely reflects a read error. This chain links TRBV20-1 with TRBJ2-1, with D possibly being TRBD1 (7 bases). CDR3 length equals 12 residues. Trimming pared 5 bases from V and 6 bases from J, leaving 11 bases between. Germline V gene data show CDR1 as DFQATT and CDR2 as SNEGSKA (reference sequence). The DNA for the CDR3 is TGCAGTGCTCGACAGGGAGGCAATGAGCAGTTCTCC. This translates into CSARQGGNEQFS.

This clonotype was found once. A much bigger clone sits one base away, suggesting this may be a read error. The V gene is TRBV3-1, the J gene TRBJ1-5; no clear D. The CDR3 contains 14 residues. Looked up from germline, CDR1 is LGHDT and CDR2 is YNNKEL (reference sequence). Trimming removed 3 bases at V and 0 bases at J, with 6 bases between. The CDR3 region has the DNA TGTGCCAGCAGCCAGAGATATAGCAATCAGCCCCAGCATTTT. Protein product: CASSQRYSNQPQHF.

This clonotype was picked up many times. This chain connects TRBV20-1 to TRBJ2-7; D remains ambiguous. Germline CDR1 reads DFQATT; CDR2 reads SNEGSKA (reference sequence). This CDR3 spans 13 amino acids. V was trimmed by 5 bases and J by 0 bases, leaving 11 bases between them. CDR3 in DNA: TGCAGTGCTGAGTCCGATTACTCCTACGAGCAGTACTTC. Protein product: CSAESDYSYEQYF.

As to this clonotype: A much bigger clone sits one base away, suggesting this may be a read error. The V and J genes are TRBV20-1 and TRBJ2-4; D might be TRBD2 (6 bases). This CDR3 comprises 16 residues. CDR1 and CDR2 from the germline V gene are DFQATT and SNEGSKA (reference sequence). CDR3 sequence reads: CSARGILGGLINSQYF. The CDR3 coding sequence is TGCAGTGCTAGAGGGATTTTGGGAGGATTGATAAACAGTCAGTACTTC.

A few counts support this clonotype. This sequence joins TRBV14 and TRBJ2-7, with 9 positions matching TRBD1. Germline CDR1 and CDR2: SGHDN and FVKESK. The CDR3 length is 13 residues. After removal of 1 base from V and 5 bases from J, the junction contained 0 bases not matched to a gene. The CDR3 sequence is CASSQGTGDEQYF. In DNA, the CDR3 is TGTGCCAGCAGCCAAGGGACAGGGGACGAGCAGTACTTC.

This clonotype was seen repeatedly, ten times or more. The chain is built from TRBV5-1 and TRBJ2-2; 12 nucleotides match TRBD1. Germline trimming cut 4 bases from V and 7 bases from J; bases unmatched to any gene: 8. CDR1 SGHRS and CDR2 YFSETQ come from the germline V gene. CDR3 length: 16 amino acids. The CDR3 nucleotides are TGCGCCAGCAGCGTCCCGGGACAGGGGGCTGTCGGGGAGCTGTTTTTT. It yields the protein CASSVPGQGAVGELFF.

This clonotype has a count of ten or more. The J gene is TRBJ2-5, the V gene TRBV10-3; D call uncertain. Germline V gene lookup returns CDR1 ENHRY and CDR2 SYGVKD. The CDR3 is 14 residues long. V shed 0 bases and J shed 5 bases, with 10 bases lying between them. The CDR3 DNA reads TGTGCCATCAGTGAGTCGCTGGAGCTGGAGACCCAGTACTTC. Encoded protein: CAISESLELETQYF.

This clonotype was seen many times. The genes are TRBV29-1 and TRBJ2-7; 10 positions match TRBD1. Germline-derived CDR1 and CDR2 are SQVTM and ANQGSEA. This CDR3 comprises 14 residues. V lost 7 bases and J lost 6; bases outside the gene matches: 12. CDR3 DNA sequence: TGCAGCGGGGTGTTCGGGACAGGGGATGTCGAGCAGTACTTC. This sequence encodes CSGVFGTGDVEQYF.